These T cell receptor beta chains were read from a single sample in a study of regulatory T cells in long-lasting Graves disease. TCRdb reprocessed the multiplex PCR reads via MiXCR and lists one record per CDR3 protein. The repertoire holds a few hundred thousand distinct CDR3 sequences, approximately 12% seen once, with approximately 17% in the top ten. These data were likewise used in another study, on T cells in Graves' hyperthyroidism and ophthalmopathy.

The material sequenced was peripheral blood mononuclear cells (PBMCs), taken at new diagnosis, from a patient treated with antithyroid drugs. The receptors were gathered from a woman aged 18-30 years with Graves disease. The CDR3 runs from the conserved cysteine through the conserved F or W. The D gene is left open where the match is weak. The size field is filled for only some rows; it gives once, few, many or a size class.

TRBV3-1	TRBJ2-6	NA	many	CASTPSGYGANVLTF
TRBV28	TRBJ1-2	NA	many	CASSPNPRGYTF
TRBV20-1	TRBJ1-5	TRBD1	many	CSAQVNTGARNQPQHF
TRBV15	TRBJ1-1	NA	many	CATSRADSGTEAFF
TRBV7-6	TRBJ1-4	NA	many	CASSPDPPTGGRKLFF
TRBV18	TRBJ1-1	TRBD1	many	CASSPRPTGSNTEAFF
TRBV18	TRBJ2-1	NA	few	CASSPTDVSAFF
TRBV7-9	TRBJ2-1	TRBD2	NA	CASSFSGRAGGPPTHYNEQFF
TRBV18	TRBJ2-5	TRBD2	many	CASSPLTLAGQETQYF
TRBV12-3/TRBV12-4	TRBJ2-5	NA	many	CASSRGGVETQYF
TRBV7-6	TRBJ2-1	NA	few	CASSSPLVDEQFF
TRBV5-1	TRBJ1-5	NA	many	CASSLDGSNQPQHF
TRBV6-2/TRBV6-3	TRBJ2-5	TRBD1	NA	CASSYDRGQETQYF
TRBV4-1	TRBJ2-1	TRBD2	NA	CASSPSGLAASNEQFF
TRBV25-1	TRBJ2-7	NA	NA	CASRASLEQCF
TRBV28	TRBJ2-2	NA	many	CASTSPTATGELFF
TRBV3-2	TRBJ2-1	NA	many	CASSLVRSGGELNYNEQFF
TRBV20-1	TRBJ2-3	TRBD2	many	CSASSGGASDTQYF
TRBV6-5	TRBJ2-3	NA	NA	CASSSDPSEADTQYF
TRBV4-3	TRBJ2-5	NA	NA	CASSQGVGAGETQYF
TRBV6-9	TRBJ2-2	NA	NA	CASTYPGELFF
TRBV27	TRBJ1-1	NA	many	CASSFGGLGGNTEAFF
TRBV9	TRBJ1-2	NA	NA	CASSVAHATSGGYTF
TRBV19	TRBJ2-1	TRBD2	NA	CASNSDWRGGKDEQFF
TRBV5-1	TRBJ1-6	NA	NA	CASSWMDIPNSPLHF
TRBV29-1	TRBJ2-1	NA	many	CSLNRGGVSYNEQFF
TRBV7-9	TRBJ1-3	NA	NA	CASSLAGGSGNTIYF
TRBV7-2	TRBJ2-7	TRBD2	NA	CASSPQASGRAANEQYF
TRBV12-3/TRBV12-4	TRBJ1-6	TRBD1	many	CASSPARYRGRLNNSPLHF
TRBV6-1	TRBJ2-7	TRBD1	NA	CASKRTGSDEQYF
TRBV18	TRBJ1-5	NA	many	CASSREGANNQPQHF
TRBV30	TRBJ1-6	NA	many	CAWRWVGSPLHF
TRBV14	TRBJ1-1	NA	many	CASSPGPPVGAFF
TRBV7-2	TRBJ1-2	NA	many	CASSLWMGGTNYGYTF
TRBV30	TRBJ2-1	NA	NA	CAWSVSRGSYNEQFF
TRBV20-1	TRBJ2-3	TRBD2	few	CSAHIGGGGPHATQYF
TRBV15	TRBJ2-7	TRBD2	NA	CATSGGTSIAGATKQYF
TRBV11-2	TRBJ1-4	NA	many	CASSLDFTARLFF
TRBV10-3	TRBJ2-5	NA	many	CAISAEGAPSQYF
TRBV20-1	TRBJ2-7	NA	many	CSANPDGGEQYF
TRBV10-3	TRBJ1-1	TRBD1	many	CAISRDSEAFF
TRBV7-9	TRBJ1-2	NA	NA	CASRSLGGRGANYGYTF
TRBV7-6	TRBJ2-1	TRBD1	few	CASSLNRGYEQFF